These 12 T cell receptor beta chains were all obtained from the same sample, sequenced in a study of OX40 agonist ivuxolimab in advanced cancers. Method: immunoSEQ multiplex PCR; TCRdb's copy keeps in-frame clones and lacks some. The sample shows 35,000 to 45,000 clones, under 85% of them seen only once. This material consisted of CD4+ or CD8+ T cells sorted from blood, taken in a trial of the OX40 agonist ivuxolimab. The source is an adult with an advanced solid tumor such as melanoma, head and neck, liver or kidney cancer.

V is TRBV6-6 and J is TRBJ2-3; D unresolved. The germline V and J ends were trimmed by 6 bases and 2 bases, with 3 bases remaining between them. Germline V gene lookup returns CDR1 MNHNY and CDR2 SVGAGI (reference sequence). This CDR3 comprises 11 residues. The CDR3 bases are TGTGCCAGCAGCCCCACAGATACGCAGTATTTT. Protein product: CASSPTDTQYF.

The CDR3 here is CASSHELAGGPETQYF. In DNA, the CDR3 is TGTGCCAGCAGCCATGAACTAGCGGGGGGCCCAGAGACCCAGTACTTC. The rearrangement links TRBV4-2 to TRBJ2-5, with 12 positions matching TRBD2. Trimming took 3 bases from V and 4 from J; bases not matched to a gene: 6. CDR1 is LGHNA, CDR2 YNFKEQ, per germline. This CDR3 comprises 16 residues.

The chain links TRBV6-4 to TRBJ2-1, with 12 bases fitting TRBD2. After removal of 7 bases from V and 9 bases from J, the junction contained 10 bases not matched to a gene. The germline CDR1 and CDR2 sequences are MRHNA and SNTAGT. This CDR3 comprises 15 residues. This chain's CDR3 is CASTRLAGASGEQFF. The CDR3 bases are TGTGCCAGCACCCGACTAGCGGGGGCCTCGGGTGAGCAGTTCTTC.

The CDR3 sequence is CASSEEWGVGQPQHF. Here the CDR3 DNA reads TGTGCCAGCAGTGAGGAGTGGGGGGTCGGTCAGCCCCAGCATTTT. V and J are TRBV6-1 and TRBJ1-5; weak D call: TRBD1 (5 bases). The V end lost 3 bases, the J end lost 6 bases, and 15 bases lay between the germline ends. The V gene's germline CDR1 is MNHNS and CDR2 SASEGT. The CDR3 has 15 amino acids.

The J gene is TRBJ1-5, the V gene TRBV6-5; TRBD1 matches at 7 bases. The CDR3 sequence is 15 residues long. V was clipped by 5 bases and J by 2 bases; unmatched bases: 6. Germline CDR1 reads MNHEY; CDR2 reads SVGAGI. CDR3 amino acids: CASSTTGNGNQPQHF. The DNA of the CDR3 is TGTGCCAGCAGTACGACAGGGAATGGCAATCAGCCCCAGCATTTT.

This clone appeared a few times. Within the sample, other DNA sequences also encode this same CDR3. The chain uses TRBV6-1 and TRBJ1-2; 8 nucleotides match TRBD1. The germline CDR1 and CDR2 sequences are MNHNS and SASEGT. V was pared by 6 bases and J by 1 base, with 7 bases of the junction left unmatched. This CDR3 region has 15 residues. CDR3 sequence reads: CASRIGQGINYGYTF. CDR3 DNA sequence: TGTGCCAGCAGGATTGGACAGGGTATTAACTATGGCTACACCTTC.

The CDR3 sequence: CASSPSTADTQYF. DNA of the CDR3: TGTGCCAGCAGCCCGAGTACGGCAGATACGCAGTATTTT. The chain has TRBV11-2 and TRBJ2-3, with D unresolved. CDR1 and CDR2 (germline): SGHAT, FQNNGV. Trimming stripped 5 bases from V and 4 bases from J, with 10 bases between. The length of the CDR3 is 13 residues.

The CDR3 is CASSFLRGVDGYTF. The CDR3, as DNA: TGTGCCAGCAGCTTCCTCCGAGGGGTCGATGGCTACACCTTC. This sequence joins TRBV5-4 and TRBJ1-2; D possibly corresponds to TRBD1 (5 bases). Trimming stripped 2 bases from V and 6 bases from J, with 14 bases between. The germline CDR1 and CDR2 sequences are SGHNT and YYREEE (reference sequence). The CDR3 has 14 residues.

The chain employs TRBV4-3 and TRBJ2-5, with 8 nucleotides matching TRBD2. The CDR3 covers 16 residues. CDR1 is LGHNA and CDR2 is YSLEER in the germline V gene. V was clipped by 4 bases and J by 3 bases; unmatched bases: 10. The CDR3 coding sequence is TGCGCCAGCAGCCCCTGGGGCGGGGGGCCGGAAGAGACCCAGTACTTC. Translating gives CASSPWGGGPEETQYF.

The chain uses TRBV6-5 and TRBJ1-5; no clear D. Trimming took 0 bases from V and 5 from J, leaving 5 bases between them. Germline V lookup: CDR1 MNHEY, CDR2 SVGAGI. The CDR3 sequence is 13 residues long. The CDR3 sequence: CASSYSSYQPQHF. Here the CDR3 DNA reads TGTGCCAGCAGTTACTCGAGCTATCAGCCCCAGCATTTT.

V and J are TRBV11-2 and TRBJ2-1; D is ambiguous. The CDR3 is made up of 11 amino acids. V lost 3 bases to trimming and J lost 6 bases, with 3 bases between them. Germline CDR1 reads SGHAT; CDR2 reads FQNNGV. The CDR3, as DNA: TGTGCCAGCAGCTTTGGCAATGAGCAGTTCTTC. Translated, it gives CASSFGNEQFF.

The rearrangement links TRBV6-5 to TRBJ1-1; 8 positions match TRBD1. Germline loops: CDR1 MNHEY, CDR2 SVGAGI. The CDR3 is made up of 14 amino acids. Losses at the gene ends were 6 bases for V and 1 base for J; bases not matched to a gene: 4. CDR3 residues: CASSHGQGNTEAFF. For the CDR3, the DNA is TGTGCCAGCAGCCACGGACAGGGGAACACTGAAGCTTTCTTT.